These 10 T cell receptor beta chains came from one sample sequenced in a study of blood T cell repertoires in COVID-19. The data were produced by immunoSEQ multiplex PCR, yet TCRdb's version contains in-frame clones alone and is incomplete. Among a few hundred thousand clones listed, less than 90% were seen once. The specimen was PBMCs or T cells enriched from blood (not recorded which). These receptors originate from a woman aged 25 to 39 who had been exposed to COVID-19.

The V call is TRBV15, the J call TRBJ2-5, with 7 bases identical to TRBD1. The germline CDR1 and CDR2 sequences are LNHNV and YYDKDF (reference sequence). CDR3 size: 14 residues. The V and J ends lost 2 bases and 3 bases, in that order; junction bases with no gene match: 3. In DNA form, the CDR3 reads TGTGCCACCAGCAGACAAACAGGGGAAGAGACCCAGTACTTC. Encoded protein: CATSRQTGEETQYF.

The chain is built from TRBV9 and TRBJ1-4; TRBD1 is a possible D gene (5 bases). The CDR3 is 15 residues long. Trimming cost V 3 bases and J 3 bases, with 12 bases left between them. CDR1 and CDR2 (germline): SGDLS, YYNGEE. CDR3 sequence reads: CASSDDKGANEKLFF. The CDR3 coding sequence is TGTGCCAGCAGCGACGATAAAGGGGCTAATGAAAAACTGTTTTTT.

V usage is TRBV2 and J usage is TRBJ1-6, with D perhaps TRBD1 (6 bases). The CDR3 extends over 15 amino acids. Looked up from germline, CDR1 is SNHLY and CDR2 is FYNNEI. Trimming took off 4 bases at V and 4 bases at J, with 11 bases between the two ends. The chain's CDR3 is CASSADSPYNSPLHF. The CDR3, as DNA: TGTGCCAGCAGTGCGGACAGCCCTTATAATTCACCCCTCCACTTT.

V is TRBV3-1 (or the pseudogene TRBV3-2) and J is TRBJ2-7; 8 bases match TRBD1. Germline values: CDR1 LGHDT, CDR2 YNNKEL (reference sequence). There are 14 residues in the CDR3. V shed 4 bases and J 1 base; nucleotides not matched to a gene: 3. The CDR3 reads CASSLGQDSYEQYF. CDR3 nucleotide sequence: TGTGCCAGCAGCCTGGGACAGGATTCCTACGAGCAGTACTTC.

The rearrangement links TRBV9 to TRBJ1-1; 7 bases line up with TRBD1. V shed 3 bases, J shed 5 bases, and the junction held 4 bases outside the gene matches. The CDR3 length is 13 residues. Germline loops: CDR1 SGDLS, CDR2 YYNGEE. This chain's CDR3 is CASSATGRTEAFF. DNA of the CDR3: TGTGCCAGCAGCGCGACAGGGCGAACTGAAGCTTTCTTT.

The rearrangement uses TRBV2 and TRBJ2-1; possibly TRBD1 for D (5 bases). The germline CDR1 and CDR2 sequences are SNHLY and FYNNEI. The CDR3 is 13 amino acids. Trimming pared 2 bases from V and 3 bases from J, leaving 5 bases between. CDR3 in DNA: TGTGCCAGCAGTGAACAGGGCTACAATGAGCAGTTCTTC. It is translated as CASSEQGYNEQFF. Full variable domain (missing parts from reference TRBV2 and TRBJ2-1): EPEVTQTPSHQVTQMGQEVILRCVPISNHLYFYWYRQILGQKVEFLVSFYNNEISEKSEIFDDQFSVERPDGSNFTLKIRSTKLEDSAMYFCASSEQGYNEQFFGPGTRLTVL.

The V gene is TRBV9, the J gene TRBJ1-6; 7 bases are shared with TRBD1. V lost 4 bases, J lost 7 bases, and 11 bases stayed unmatched. This CDR3 is 16 amino acids long. CDR1 and CDR2 (germline): SGDLS, YYNGEE. The CDR3, as DNA: TGTGCCAGCAGCCCCCAGAGACAGGGAGCGAATTCACCCCTCCACTTT. This gives the protein CASSPQRQGANSPLHF.

The chain uses TRBV28 and TRBJ2-3, with 11 bases matching TRBD2. CDR1 is MDHEN, CDR2 SYDVKM, per germline. This CDR3 is built from 15 residues. V dropped 2 bases and J dropped 4; count of bases not matched to a gene: 2. CDR3 nucleotides: TGTGCCAGCAGTTTAACGGGACTAGCGGCAGATACGCAGTATTTT. Its translation: CASSLTGLAADTQYF. The variable domain in full, with the rest retrieved from reference TRBV28 and TRBJ2-3, is DVKVTQSSRYLVKRTGEKVFLECVQDMDHENMFWYRQDPGLGLRLIYFSYDVKMKEKGDIPEGYSVSREKKERFSLILESASTNQTSMYLCASSLTGLAADTQYFGPGTRLTVL.

The V gene is TRBV7-2, the J gene TRBJ2-5, with 10 nucleotides matching TRBD2. This CDR3 has 16 residues. The ends lost 2 bases at V and 3 bases at J; junction bases unmatched: 6. Per the germline V gene, CDR1 is SGHTA and CDR2 is FQGNSA. CDR3 protein: CASSLFSSGGKETQYF. CDR3 nucleotides: TGTGCCAGCAGCTTATTTTCTAGCGGGGGCAAAGAGACCCAGTACTTC.

This clone has a single count. This sequence joins TRBV5-4 and TRBJ2-4; possibly TRBD2 for D (5 bases). The CDR3 contains 13 residues. The germline V gene has CDR1 SGHNT and CDR2 YYREEE (reference sequence). The V end lost 4 bases, the J end lost 9 bases, and 14 bases lay between the germline ends. Here the CDR3 DNA reads TGTGCCAGCAGCGCGGGCAAGGATAGCATTCAGTACTTC. This translates into CASSAGKDSIQYF.